These T cell receptor beta chains were read from a single sample in a study of patients and donors after allogeneic stem cell transplantation. TCRdb recomputed calls from the RT-PCR reads with MiXCR, one row per CDR3 protein. The sample holds 150,000 to 250,000 distinct CDR3 sequences; roughly two fifths are singletons and the top ten take 33%. Sequenced material: blood, either unsorted or a sorted T cell fraction (not recorded which). Every receptor here comes from a human donor who was either an allogeneic HSCT recipient or a stem cell or donor lymphocyte infusion donor (not recorded which). It is not recorded whose cells these are; they may come from a transplant donor. The CDR3 runs from the conserved cysteine through the conserved F or W. A D gene is named only where the DNA matches it firmly. Clone size is given for some rows only: seen once, a few or many times, or a class if the clone is expanded.

D: -; J: TRBJ2-1; V: TRBV4-3; length: 13; size: -; DNA: TGCGCCAGCAGCCTCCTCCTTTGGGGTGAGCAGTTCTTC; CDR3: CASSLLLWGEQFF
D: -; J: TRBJ1-2; V: TRBV28; length: 13; size: few; DNA: TGTGCCAGCAGCCGGACGGAGCTCTATGGCTACACCTTC; CDR3: CASSRTELYGYTF
D: -; J: TRBJ1-1; V: TRBV5-1; length: 13; size: few; DNA: TGCGCCAGCGCGTTGACAGAGAACACTGAAGCTTTCTTT; CDR3: CASALTENTEAFF
D: -; J: TRBJ2-7; V: TRBV4-1; length: 15; size: -; DNA: TGCGCCAGCAGCCAAGTTCGAGCGTCCTCCTACGAGCAGTACTTC; CDR3: CASSQVRASSYEQYF
D: -; J: TRBJ2-2; V: TRBV19; length: 14; size: once; DNA: TGTGCCAGTAGTATAGCACAGGGAAGCGGGGAGCTGTTTTTT; CDR3: CASSIAQGSGELFF
D: -; J: TRBJ1-6; V: TRBV9; length: 13; size: -; DNA: TGTGCCAGCAGCGTAGGGCCAAGCTCACCCCTCCACTTT; CDR3: CASSVGPSSPLHF
D: -; J: TRBJ2-2; V: TRBV4-3; length: 13; size: -; DNA: TGCGCCAGCAGCCAAGACCCCCCCCGGGAGCTGTTTTTT; CDR3: CASSQDPPRELFF
D: -; J: TRBJ2-1; V: TRBV3-1; length: 13; size: -; DNA: TGTGCCAGCAGCCCGGCCGTCTACAATGAGCAGTTCTTC; CDR3: CASSPAVYNEQFF
D: -; J: TRBJ1-4; V: TRBV12-3/TRBV12-4; length: 13; size: -; DNA: TGTGCCAGCAGCGAGGGTCCTAATGAAAAACTGTTTTTT; CDR3: CASSEGPNEKLFF
D: -; J: TRBJ1-2; V: TRBV28; length: 17; size: -; DNA: TGTGCCAGCAGTTTTTGGTCCGCTGAGACCCGGACGGGGGGCTACACCTTC; CDR3: CASSFWSAETRTGGYTF
D: TRBD1; J: TRBJ1-5; V: TRBV29-1; length: 12; size: -; DNA: TGCAGCGTTGGGGACAGGGATCAGCCCCAGCATTTT; CDR3: CSVGDRDQPQHF
D: -; J: TRBJ2-3; V: TRBV9; length: 15; size: -; DNA: TGTGCCAGCAGCCCTCGGGCTAACCCCACAGATACGCAGTATTTT; CDR3: CASSPRANPTDTQYF
D: -; J: TRBJ2-1; V: TRBV29-1; length: 12; size: -; DNA: TGCAGCGTTAACGACCCTAGTAGGGAGCAGTTCTTC; CDR3: CSVNDPSREQFF
D: TRBD1; J: TRBJ1-2; V: TRBV5-1; length: 15; size: -; DNA: TGCGCCAGCAGCTTGGGTAGGGACAGGGGGCCCGGCTACACCTTC; CDR3: CASSLGRDRGPGYTF
D: -; J: TRBJ2-6; V: TRBV28; length: 15; size: few; DNA: TGTGCCAGCAGTTTTGTGGGGGCTGGGGCCAACGTCCTGACTTTC; CDR3: CASSFVGAGANVLTF
D: -; J: TRBJ2-5; V: TRBV10-3; length: 13; size: -; DNA: TGTGCCATCAGACCTCAGGGTGGGGAGACCCAGTACTTC; CDR3: CAIRPQGGETQYF
D: TRBD2; J: TRBJ2-2; V: TRBV18; length: 17; size: -; DNA: TGTGCCAGCTCGCCACTAGCGGGAGTGCCAAGCACCGGGGAGCTGTTTTTT; CDR3: CASSPLAGVPSTGELFF
D: TRBD1; J: TRBJ1-5; V: TRBV6-5; length: 14; size: -; DNA: TGTGCCAGCAGTTACTCAGGGGGCGATCAGCCCCAGCATTTT; CDR3: CASSYSGGDQPQHF
D: -; J: TRBJ2-7; V: TRBV4-3; length: 14; size: once; DNA: TGCGCCAGCAGCCAAGATATGATCTCCTACGAGCAGTACTTC; CDR3: CASSQDMISYEQYF
D: TRBD2; J: TRBJ2-1; V: TRBV2; length: 14; size: -; DNA: TGTGCCAGCAGGGGACTAGCGGGACGAAATGAGCAGTTCTTC; CDR3: CASRGLAGRNEQFF
D: -; J: TRBJ1-2; V: TRBV7-2; length: 15; size: -; DNA: TGTGCCAGCAGCTCCCGATGGGGCAAAAACTATGGCTACACCTTC; CDR3: CASSSRWGKNYGYTF
D: -; J: TRBJ1-2; V: TRBV11-2; length: 13; size: few; DNA: TGTGCCAGCAGCTTAGGGGGCCAGGAAGGCTACACCTTC; CDR3: CASSLGGQEGYTF
D: TRBD2; J: TRBJ2-7; V: TRBV6-6; length: 18; size: -; DNA: TGTGCCAGCAGTCCCCTGGGGCGGGAGTCCCCCTCCTCCTACGAGCAGTACTTC; CDR3: CASSPLGRESPSSYEQYF
D: -; J: TRBJ2-7; V: TRBV30; length: 11; size: -; DNA: TGTGCCGGAGGCTGGTTGGACGAGCAGTACTTC; CDR3: CAGGWLDEQYF
D: -; J: TRBJ2-1; V: TRBV5-1; length: 13; size: -; DNA: TGCGCCAGCAATGATTACGGGACAAATGAGCAGTTCTTC; CDR3: CASNDYGTNEQFF
D: -; J: TRBJ1-1; V: TRBV19; length: 15; size: -; DNA: TGTGCCAGTAGTAATAATGAGCGGGGTAGGACTGAAGCTTTCTTT; CDR3: CASSNNERGRTEAFF
D: -; J: TRBJ2-5; V: TRBV5-1; length: 13; size: -; DNA: TGCGCCAGCAGCTCCGGGCCACAAGAGACCCAGTACTTC; CDR3: CASSSGPQETQYF
D: -; J: TRBJ1-2; V: TRBV5-1; length: 15; size: few; DNA: TGCGCCAGCAGCGAGGTCCTGATCGGACCGGGTGGCTACACCTTC; CDR3: CASSEVLIGPGGYTF
D: -; J: TRBJ1-1; V: TRBV5-1; length: 16; size: -; DNA: TGCGCCAGCTCATTGCTGCTTAAGACAGGGAACACTGAAGCTTTCTTT; CDR3: CASSLLLKTGNTEAFF
D: -; J: TRBJ2-7; V: TRBV5-1; length: 15; size: -; DNA: TGCGCCAGCAGCCGATCTGGCGGAGACTCCTACGAGCAGTACTTC; CDR3: CASSRSGGDSYEQYF
D: TRBD1; J: TRBJ1-1; V: TRBV15; length: 14; size: -; DNA: TGTGCCACCAGCAGTTTCCAGGGGGCGGCTGAAGCTTTCTTT; CDR3: CATSSFQGAAEAFF
D: TRBD2; J: TRBJ2-2; V: TRBV27; length: 18; size: -; DNA: TGTGCCAGCACCGGGACGGGACTAGCGGGAGTCGTCACCGGGGAGCTGTTTTTT; CDR3: CASTGTGLAGVVTGELFF
D: -; J: TRBJ1-3; V: TRBV14; length: 16; size: -; DNA: TGTGCCAGCAGCCAAGGGATTGAGGGAACTGGAAACACCATATATTTT; CDR3: CASSQGIEGTGNTIYF
D: TRBD1; J: TRBJ1-5; V: TRBV7-2; length: 14; size: few; DNA: TGTGCCACCGCACCGGCAGGGGGGCATCAGCCCCAGCATTTT; CDR3: CATAPAGGHQPQHF
D: -; J: TRBJ1-1; V: TRBV12-3/TRBV12-4; length: 14; size: -; DNA: TGTGCCAGCACTTTTTCCCCCCGAAATTCTGAAGCTTTCTTT; CDR3: CASTFSPRNSEAFF
D: TRBD2; J: TRBJ2-4; V: TRBV5-6; length: 13; size: -; DNA: TGTGCCAGCAGCGATGGGACTAGCGGGAGTTTGTACTTC; CDR3: CASSDGTSGSLYF
D: -; J: TRBJ1-1; V: TRBV7-6; length: 15; size: few; DNA: TGTGCCAGCAGCTCCTGGGACGGCCAGAACACTGAAGCTTTCTTT; CDR3: CASSSWDGQNTEAFF
D: -; J: TRBJ1-5; V: TRBV7-2; length: 16; size: -; DNA: TGTGCCAGCAGCTTAGCAGGGCCGGCCGTTAGGTTGGCCCAGCATTTT; CDR3: CASSLAGPAVRLAQHF
D: -; J: TRBJ1-1; V: TRBV6-5; length: 15; size: -; DNA: TGTGCCAGCAGTTATGATAGAGGGGCGGGACCTGAAGCTTTCTTT; CDR3: CASSYDRGAGPEAFF
D: -; J: TRBJ2-3; V: TRBV7-2; length: 14; size: -; DNA: TGTGCCAGCAGCAAAAGGGGTACAATAGATACGCAGTATTTT; CDR3: CASSKRGTIDTQYF
D: -; J: TRBJ1-2; V: TRBV4-3; length: 15; size: -; DNA: TGCGCCAGCAGCCATGAGACAGGAAATAACTATGGCTACACCTTC; CDR3: CASSHETGNNYGYTF
D: -; J: TRBJ1-2; V: TRBV10-3; length: 16; size: few; DNA: TGTGCCATCAGTGACGGTGACTCTGAAGCTAACTATGGCTACACCTTC; CDR3: CAISDGDSEANYGYTF
D: -; J: TRBJ1-3; V: TRBV9; length: 14; size: -; DNA: TGTGCCAGCAGCGAGTGGGGATCTGGAAACACCATATATTTT; CDR3: CASSEWGSGNTIYF
D: -; J: TRBJ2-5; V: TRBV7-2; length: 15; size: -; DNA: TGTGCCAGCAGCTTATACAGGGTTTACCAAGAGACCCAGTACTTC; CDR3: CASSLYRVYQETQYF
D: TRBD2; J: TRBJ2-1; V: TRBV5-6; length: 15; size: -; DNA: TGTGCCAGCAGCTTCTCCGGGACTAGTAGGGATGAGCAGTTCTTC; CDR3: CASSFSGTSRDEQFF
D: -; J: TRBJ1-1; V: TRBV15; length: 13; size: -; DNA: TGTGCCACCAGCAGATTCCAGTCCACTGAAGCTTTCTTT; CDR3: CATSRFQSTEAFF
D: -; J: TRBJ2-2; V: TRBV24-1; length: 14; size: -; DNA: TGTGCCACCTCAGCGACAGCCAGCACCGGGGAGCTGTTTTTT; CDR3: CATSATASTGELFF
D: TRBD2; J: TRBJ2-1; V: TRBV5-1; length: 15; size: -; DNA: TGCGCCAGCAGCCCCCTCCTAGCGGACTACAATGAGCAGTTCTTC; CDR3: CASSPLLADYNEQFF